Below are 30 T cell receptor beta chains sequenced from a single sample in a study of blood T cell repertoires in COVID-19. The assay was immunoSEQ multiplex PCR, and TCRdb's table has in-frame clones only and misses some. Among roughly 87,000 clones listed, about 84% were seen once. What was sequenced was peripheral blood. The receptors were sampled from a human donor in a cohort sampled during active COVID-19.

The chain couples TRBV19 to TRBJ2-4; D perhaps matches TRBD1 (6 bases). With 4 bases removed from V and 0 bases from J, the gap between germline ends came to 10 bases. The CDR3 extends over 15 amino acids. Looked up from germline, CDR1 is LNHDA and CDR2 is SQIVND (reference sequence). The CDR3 loop reads CASSNRALAKNIQYF. In nucleotides, the CDR3 is TGTGCCAGTAGTAACAGGGCCCTAGCCAAAAACATTCAGTACTTC.

The V gene is TRBV12-3 or TRBV12-4, the J gene TRBJ1-2, with no clear D. V was trimmed by 5 bases and J by 2 bases, leaving 3 bases between them. This CDR3 contains 11 residues. CDR3 in amino acids: CASSQNYGYTF. Written as DNA, the CDR3 is TGTGCCAGCAGTCAAAACTATGGCTACACCTTC.

The genes are TRBV6-1 and TRBJ2-6, with TRBD2 as a possible D gene (6 bases). The CDR3 sequence is 16 residues long. Germline CDR1 and CDR2: MNHNS and SASEGT. V was trimmed by 0 bases and J by 2 bases, leaving 8 bases between them. This chain's CDR3 is CASSEATGAGANVLTF. The CDR3 bases are TGTGCCAGCAGTGAAGCCACGGGGGCTGGGGCCAACGTCCTGACTTTC.

The chain employs TRBV4-1 and TRBJ2-5; 10 nucleotides align to TRBD2. With V trimmed by 1 base and J by 2 bases, 4 bases remained unmatched. The CDR3 is 16 amino acids. Looked up from germline, CDR1 is MGHRA and CDR2 is YSYEKL. CDR3 residues: CASSQVASGGQETQYF. The CDR3, as DNA: TGCGCCAGCAGCCAAGTGGCTAGCGGGGGACAAGAGACCCAGTACTTC.

V and J are TRBV6-2 or TRBV6-3 and TRBJ1-4; 9 bases map to TRBD1. The junction had 10 bases not matched to a gene; V was cut back by 5 bases and J by 0 bases. Germline-derived CDR1 and CDR2 are MNHEY and SVGEGT. The CDR3 has 18 amino acids. The CDR3 loop reads CASSATGTGFSTNEKLFF. DNA of the CDR3: TGTGCCAGCAGTGCGACCGGGACAGGGTTTTCAACTAATGAAAAACTGTTTTTT.

This clone appeared a single time. CDR3 amino acids: CASSSPGQGIYEQYF. The CDR3 bases are TGTGCCAGCAGTTCCCCGGGACAGGGGATCTACGAGCAGTACTTC. The chain recombines TRBV28 with TRBJ2-7; TRBD1 aligns across 10 bases. J was trimmed by 3 bases and V by 4 bases; bases with no gene match: 6. Germline V gene sequence: CDR1 MDHEN, CDR2 SYDVKM. The CDR3 contains 15 residues.

This clone was detected only once. V is TRBV7-7 and J is TRBJ2-1, with D tentatively TRBD2 (5 bases). The germline V gene encodes CDR1 SSHAT and CDR2 FNYEAQ (reference sequence). Trimming removed 3 bases at V and 3 bases at J, with 12 bases between. The CDR3 sequence is 15 residues long. The chain's CDR3 is CASSLAGFNYNEQFF. CDR3 DNA sequence: TGTGCCAGCAGCTTGGCGGGTTTCAACTACAATGAGCAGTTCTTC.

The chain carries TRBV20-1 and TRBJ2-7, with 8 nucleotides matching TRBD1. CDR3 length equals 14 residues. With 3 bases clipped from V and 4 bases from J, the junction kept 8 bases outside the gene matches. Germline values: CDR1 DFQATT, CDR2 SNEGSKA (reference sequence). In DNA, the CDR3 is TGCAGTGCTAGTACGGGCCAGGGGGCTTACGAGCAGTACTTC. Protein sequence: CSASTGQGAYEQYF.

This CDR3 is CASSSRTSGRGPDTQYF. DNA of the CDR3: TGTGCCAGCAGCTCCAGGACTAGCGGGCGGGGCCCAGATACGCAGTATTTT. V gene TRBV7-6 combines with J gene TRBJ2-3, with 11 nucleotides matching TRBD2. J was trimmed by 4 bases and V by 4 bases; bases with no gene match: 10. The germline gives CDR1 SGHVS, CDR2 FNYEAQ. The CDR3 spans 17 residues.

V is TRBV24-1 and J is TRBJ2-6, with 9 nucleotides matching TRBD1. Per germline, CDR1 KGHDR and CDR2 SFDVKD. This CDR3 contains 13 residues. The V and J ends lost 4 bases and 12 bases, in that order; junction bases with no gene match: 3. CDR3 sequence reads: CATSDVTGGVLTF. Here the CDR3 DNA reads TGTGCCACCAGTGACGTGACAGGGGGCGTCCTGACTTTC.

The V and J genes are TRBV7-2 and TRBJ2-3; 10 positions match TRBD2. This CDR3 contains 15 residues. In germline, CDR1 is SGHTA, CDR2 FQGNSA. V lost 6 bases to trimming and J lost 3 bases; unmatched junction nucleotides: 6. In nucleotides, the CDR3 is TGTGCCAGCAGACCTAGCGGGGGCCGGACAGATACGCAGTATTTT. Protein: CASRPSGGRTDTQYF.

This chain connects TRBV5-5 to TRBJ2-3, with TRBD1 matching 7 bases. With 4 bases clipped from V and 4 bases from J, the junction kept 6 bases outside the gene matches. The CDR3 is made up of 14 amino acids. Germline V lookup: CDR1 SGHKS, CDR2 YYEKEE (reference sequence). CDR3 sequence (DNA): TGTGCCAGCAGCGCCAGGGGGATGGCAGATACGCAGTATTTT. Encoded protein: CASSARGMADTQYF.

The rearrangement joins TRBV5-1 to TRBJ1-1; TRBD1 agrees at 7 bases. Germline lookup yields CDR1 SGHRS and CDR2 YFSETQ. V shed 1 base and J 1 base; nucleotides not matched to a gene: 4. There are 15 residues in the CDR3. CDR3 DNA sequence: TGCGCCAGCAGCTTGACCGGGACAGCGAACACTGAAGCTTTCTTT. This gives the protein CASSLTGTANTEAFF.

The DNA of the CDR3 is TGTGCCAGTAGTATCGGCGGTTACAATGAGCAGTTCTTC. This gives the protein CASSIGGYNEQFF. The gene calls are TRBV19 and TRBJ2-1; D unclear. Germline V gene sequence: CDR1 LNHDA, CDR2 SQIVND (reference sequence). V lost 3 bases and J lost 4, with 7 bases in between. The CDR3 contains 13 residues.

This chain connects TRBV11-2 to TRBJ2-7; TRBD1 agrees at 8 bases. The length of the CDR3 is 15 residues. Germline assignment: CDR1 SGHAT and CDR2 FQNNGV. Trimming took 4 bases from V and 2 from J; bases not matched to a gene: 7. In DNA, the CDR3 is TGTGCCAGCAGCTGGACAGGGATCGAGGCCTACGAGCAGTACTTC. This gives the protein CASSWTGIEAYEQYF. The whole variable domain, remainder taken from reference TRBV11-2 and TRBJ2-7, is EAGVAQSPRYKIIEKRQSVAFWCNPISGHATLYWYQQILGQGPKLLIQFQNNGVVDDSQLPKDRFSAERLKGVDSTLKIQPAKLEDSAVYLCASSWTGIEAYEQYFGPGTRLTVT.

J is TRBJ2-2 and V is TRBV7-7, with D possibly matching TRBD2 (6 bases). The V and J ends lost 6 bases and 6 bases respectively, with 14 bases between them. The length of the CDR3 is 14 residues. Germline CDR1 reads SSHAT; CDR2 reads FNYEAQ (reference sequence). The CDR3, as DNA: TGTGCCAGCAGTTCCGCATCGGGGGCCGGGGAGCTGTTTTTT. It codes for CASSSASGAGELFF.

This chain uses TRBV5-4 with TRBJ2-7; TRBD2 might be the D (5 bases). The V end lost 4 bases, the J end lost 4 bases, and 18 bases lay between the germline ends. The CDR3 totals 15 residues. CDR1 SGHNT and CDR2 YYREEE come from the germline V gene (reference sequence). Here the CDR3 reads CASSEDSQRSYEQYF. DNA for the CDR3: TGTGCCAGCAGCGAGGACTCCCAGCGGAGTTACGAGCAGTACTTC.

About this clone itself: Other nucleotide sequences in the sample specify the same CDR3. V is TRBV28 and J is TRBJ2-7, with TRBD2 as a possible D gene (5 bases). Germline CDR1 is MDHEN and CDR2 is SYDVKM. CDR3 length: 14 residues. V lost 2 bases and J lost 4, with 12 bases in between. The DNA of the CDR3 is TGTGCCAGCAGTTTACCACCCCGGGAATACGAGCAGTACTTC. As protein: CASSLPPREYEQYF.

The rearrangement uses TRBV27 and TRBJ1-3; tentatively, D is TRBD1 (5 bases). Germline-derived CDR1 and CDR2 are MNHEY and SMNVEV (reference sequence). CDR3 length equals 13 residues. Trimming took 7 bases from V and 1 from J, leaving 8 bases between them. The CDR3 is CASKQGSGNTIYF. The CDR3 nucleotides read TGTGCCAGCAAGCAGGGTTCTGGAAACACCATATATTTT.

The chain employs TRBV29-1 and TRBJ2-7; no clear D gene. With 0 bases removed from V and 3 bases from J, the gap between germline ends came to 9 bases. The CDR3 contains 13 residues. Germline CDR1 reads SQVTM; CDR2 reads ANQGSEA. In DNA form, the CDR3 reads TGCAGCGTTGAAGAGAGGAGTAACTACGAGCAGTACTTC. Protein: CSVEERSNYEQYF.

The chain couples TRBV7-9 to TRBJ1-2, with 9 positions matching TRBD1. Germline CDR1 and CDR2: SEHNR and FQNEAQ (reference sequence). The CDR3 spans 13 residues. Germline trimming cut 6 bases from V and 7 bases from J; bases unmatched to any gene: 6. The CDR3 DNA follows: TGTGCCAGCAGGCCGAAGACAGGGGGTGGCTACACCTTC. This codes for CASRPKTGGGYTF.

This clone was detected only a few times. V is TRBV18 and J is TRBJ2-5, with 8 bases matching TRBD1. CDR1 and CDR2 (germline): KGHSH, LQKENI. V dropped 0 bases and J dropped 5; count of bases not matched to a gene: 2. The CDR3 runs to 14 residues. The CDR3 protein is CASSPPDREETQYF. The CDR3 coding sequence is TGTGCCAGCTCACCACCGGACAGGGAGGAGACCCAGTACTTC.

The rearrangement uses TRBV11-2 and TRBJ2-7, with D perhaps TRBD1 (5 bases). Germline lookup yields CDR1 SGHAT and CDR2 FQNNGV. This CDR3 has 14 amino acids. V gave up 3 bases and J gave up 12 bases, with 21 bases separating them. The CDR3 DNA follows: TGTGCCAGCAGCTTGAACTCAGGCCAGGGTGTAGCGTACTTC. This encodes CASSLNSGQGVAYF.

The chain uses TRBV23-1 and TRBJ2-2; 7 nucleotides line up with TRBD2. TRBV23-1 is assigned to the ORF class and has an uncertain function. This CDR3 comprises 15 residues. V shed 0 bases and J 5 bases; nucleotides not matched to a gene: 3. CDR3 sequence reads: CASSQSGAGTGELFF. DNA of the CDR3: TGCGCCAGCAGTCAATCGGGAGCGGGAACCGGGGAGCTGTTTTTT.

The V and J genes are TRBV30 and TRBJ2-2; D ambiguous. Germline CDR1 and CDR2: GTSNPN and SVGIG (reference sequence). There are 11 residues in the CDR3. V gave up 4 bases and J gave up 6 bases, with 6 bases separating them. The chain's CDR3 is CAWTPAGELFF. The DNA of the CDR3 is TGTGCCTGGACCCCAGCCGGGGAGCTGTTTTTT.

CDR3 DNA: TGTGCCACCAGCAGAGTAGGAGGGGAGACCCAGTACTTC. Protein product: CATSRVGGETQYF. The chain employs TRBV15 and TRBJ2-5, with a possible D match to TRBD2 (6 bases). Germline lookup yields CDR1 LNHNV and CDR2 YYDKDF (reference sequence). The CDR3 runs to 13 residues. V lost 1 base and J 5 bases, leaving 8 bases between the germline ends.

This chain joins TRBV19 and TRBJ2-2; tentatively, D is TRBD2 (5 bases). Germline V gives CDR1 LNHDA, CDR2 SQIVND (reference sequence). V shed 5 bases and J shed 4 bases, with 14 bases lying between them. This CDR3 is built from 15 residues. CDR3 sequence: CASSQAAGGTGELFF. The CDR3 bases are TGTGCCAGTAGTCAAGCGGCGGGCGGCACCGGGGAGCTGTTTTTT.

The chain has TRBV6-2 or TRBV6-3 and TRBJ2-7; TRBD2 might be the D (5 bases). The CDR3 runs to 13 residues. Trimming took 5 bases from V and 2 from J, leaving 10 bases between them. The V gene's germline CDR1 is MNHEY and CDR2 SVGEGT. CDR3 DNA sequence: TGTGCCAGCAGTACGGACTTACCCTACGAGCAGTACTTC. Its protein product is CASSTDLPYEQYF.

This rearrangement joins TRBV27 to TRBJ2-1, with D maybe TRBD1 (6 bases). The CDR3 extends over 13 amino acids. V gave up 5 bases and J gave up 8 bases, with 13 bases separating them. The V gene's germline CDR1 is MNHEY and CDR2 SMNVEV (reference sequence). The CDR3 spells CASSPGQLHEQFF. The CDR3, as DNA: TGTGCCAGCAGTCCAGGACAGTTGCATGAGCAGTTCTTC.

The chain couples TRBV11-2 to TRBJ2-1; D call uncertain. Germline V gene data show CDR1 as SGHAT and CDR2 as FQNNGV. The CDR3 runs 14 residues. The germline V and J ends were trimmed by 8 bases and 7 bases, with 18 bases remaining between them. CDR3 DNA sequence: TGTGCCAGCGGCCCCGGTAGTTCTAGGAATGAGCAGTTCTTC. Protein: CASGPGSSRNEQFF.